This entry describes one T cell receptor (beta chain). This clonotype was counted only a few times. The clone's antigen remains unknown. Per-base qualities were not stored, and no clone one base away is much larger. Per the publication, the treatment or condition label means: live attenuated yellow fever vaccine strain. At each blood-draw timepoint, two biological replicates of bulk PBMCs were collected. PBMCs were isolated from peripheral blood using a standard Ficoll-Paque protocol. TriZol was used to extract RNA from bulk PBMCs, CD4 and CD8 fractions, and dextramer-positive and dextramer-negative fractions. Per the germline V gene, SQVTM is the CDR1 and ANQGSEA is the CDR2. V sheds 2 bases and J sheds 14 bases, leaving 21 bases between their ends. Inclusive of the bounding cysteine and phenylalanine, the CDR3 is 13 residues long. Only the CDR3 part of the read is kept: 39 bases, read in frame from the first base.

Synthesis of TCR cDNA relied on 5'RACE template switching, a step that introduced a universal primer site along with unique molecular identifiers. cDNA synthesis was primed from both the TCR alpha and TCR beta constant segments. Two PCR steps were used to amplify libraries, with sample barcodes and sequencing adapters being added in the second step. Sequencing of the libraries was done on either Illumina HiSeq 2500 (2x100 bp) or NovaSeq (2x150 bp). Processing in the source paper ran as follows. MIGEC handled demultiplexing of reads and collapsing into UMI consensus sequences, while MiXCR performed V(D)J alignment. Vaccine-responding clonotypes were defined with edgeR using replicate PBMC samples, requiring FDR below 0.01 and a log2 fold change above 5 up to day 15. Each bulk clonotype received a CD4 or CD8 identity based on whether the sequenced CD4 or CD8 repertoire contained that clonotype at higher abundance. TCRdb passed the public sequencing reads through fastp at Q25 and MiXCR, retaining productive beta sequences. Every distinct CDR3 protein forms one entry, paired with its most common genes and DNA. TCRdb's processing, not the study's, gives the V and J calls here. The sample has fewer than 350,000 distinct CDR3 sequences on record, 8.7% of them singletons. Around 17% of the sample comes from the top ten.

The record originates from a study of T cells after yellow fever vaccination (dated by TCRdb to between 2019 and 2020). Regarding the research as a whole: The SMART-Seq v4 Ultra Low Input RNA kit was used to prepare libraries from fractions with low cell numbers. Blood was collected at multiple timepoints before and after primary and secondary immunization, and bulk PBMC replicates and cell subsets were isolated. To track T-cell clones before and after primary and booster YFV17D yellow fever vaccination, bulk TCR alpha and beta repertoires were sequenced longitudinally. Two healthy male donors made up the cohort, one aged 18 to 30 years and the other aged 30 to 39 years.

What the authors observed across the whole study: A small fraction of clonotypes showed up in both the CD4 and CD8 compartments, probably as a result of convergent recombination. Computational filtering was needed because FACS-sorted repertoires could contain abundant contaminating clonotypes from the bulk population. After the booster, most clones that had expanded after primary vaccination were detected again (over 95% of CD4 and roughly 86% of CD8), suggesting broad maintenance of memory. Because only a couple of donors were included in the study, the extent to which the findings can be generalized is limited. Compared with the primary T-cell response, the secondary T-cell response was faster but weaker, reaching its peak on day 5 rather than on day 15.

The chain is made from TRBV29-1 and TRBJ1-2; matching of 5 bases hints at TRBD1 as the D gene. The input for sequencing was PBMCs, taken on the day of the first yellow fever vaccination. The TCR originated in a young man who received the YFV17D yellow fever vaccine. At the DNA level, the sequence is TGCAGCGTTGAATTTATGGGACTCGGTCGAGGTACCTTC. This encodes CSVEFMGLGRGTF.